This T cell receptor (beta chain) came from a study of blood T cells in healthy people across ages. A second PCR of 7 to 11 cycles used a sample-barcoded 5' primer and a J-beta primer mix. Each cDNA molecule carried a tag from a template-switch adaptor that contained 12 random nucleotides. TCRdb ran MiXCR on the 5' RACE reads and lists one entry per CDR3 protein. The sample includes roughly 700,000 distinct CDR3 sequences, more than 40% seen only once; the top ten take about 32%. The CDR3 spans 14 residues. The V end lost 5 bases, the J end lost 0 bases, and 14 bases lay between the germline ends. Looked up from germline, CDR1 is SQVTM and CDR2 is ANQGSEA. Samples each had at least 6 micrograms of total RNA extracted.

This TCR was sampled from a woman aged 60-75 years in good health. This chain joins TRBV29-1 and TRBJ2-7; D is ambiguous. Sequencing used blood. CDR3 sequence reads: CSVLVSQSSYEQYF. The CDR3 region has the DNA TGCAGCGTTTTGGTTTCTCAGAGCTCCTACGAGCAGTACTTC.